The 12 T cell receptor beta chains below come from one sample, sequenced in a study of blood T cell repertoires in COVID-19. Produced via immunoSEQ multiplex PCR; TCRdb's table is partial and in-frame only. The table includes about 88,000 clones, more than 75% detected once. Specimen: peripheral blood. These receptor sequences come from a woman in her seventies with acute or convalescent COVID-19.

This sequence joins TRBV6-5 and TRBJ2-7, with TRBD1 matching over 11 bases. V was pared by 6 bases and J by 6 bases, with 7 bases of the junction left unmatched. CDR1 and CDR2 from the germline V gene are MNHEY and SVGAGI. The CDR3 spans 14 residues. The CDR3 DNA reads TGTGCCAGCAGACTTATGGGACAGGGGGGCGAGCAGTACGTC. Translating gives CASRLMGQGGEQYV.

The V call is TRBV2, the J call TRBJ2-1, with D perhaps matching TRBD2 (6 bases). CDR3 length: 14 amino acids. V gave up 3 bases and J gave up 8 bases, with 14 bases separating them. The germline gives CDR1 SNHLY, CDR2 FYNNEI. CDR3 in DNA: TGTGCCAGCAGTGACGGACTAAGAATGGATGAGCAGTTCTTC. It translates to CASSDGLRMDEQFF.

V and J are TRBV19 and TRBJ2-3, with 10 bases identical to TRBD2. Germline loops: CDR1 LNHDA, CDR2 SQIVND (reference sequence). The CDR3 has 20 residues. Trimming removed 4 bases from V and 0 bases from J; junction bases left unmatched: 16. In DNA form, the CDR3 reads TGTGCCAGTAGTAAAAGAAGCGGGAGGGCCTATTTCCCTAGCACAGATACGCAGTATTTT. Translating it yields CASSKRSGRAYFPSTDTQYF.

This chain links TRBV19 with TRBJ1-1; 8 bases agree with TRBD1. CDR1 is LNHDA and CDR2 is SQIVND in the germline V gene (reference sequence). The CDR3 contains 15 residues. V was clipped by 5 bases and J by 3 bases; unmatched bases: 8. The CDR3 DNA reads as TGTGCCAGTAGTTTACCTCACAGGGGGTACACTGAAGCTTTCTTT. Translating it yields CASSLPHRGYTEAFF.

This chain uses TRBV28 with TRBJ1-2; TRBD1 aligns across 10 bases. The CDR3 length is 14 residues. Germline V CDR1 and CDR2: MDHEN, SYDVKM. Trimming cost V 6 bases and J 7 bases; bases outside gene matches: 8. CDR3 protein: CASSYGTGDVGYTF. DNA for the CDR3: TGTGCCAGCAGCTATGGGACAGGGGATGTTGGCTACACCTTC.

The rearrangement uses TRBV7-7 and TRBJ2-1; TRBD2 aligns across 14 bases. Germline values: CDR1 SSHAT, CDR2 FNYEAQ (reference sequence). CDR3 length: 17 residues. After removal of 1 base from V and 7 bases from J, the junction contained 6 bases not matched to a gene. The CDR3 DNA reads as TGTGCCAGCAGCTTAGACGGGACTAGCGGGAGCGGGAATGAGCAGTTCTTC. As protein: CASSLDGTSGSGNEQFF.

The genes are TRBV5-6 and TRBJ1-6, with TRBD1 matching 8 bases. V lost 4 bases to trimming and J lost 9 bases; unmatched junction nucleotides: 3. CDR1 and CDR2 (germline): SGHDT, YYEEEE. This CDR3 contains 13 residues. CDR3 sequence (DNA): TGTGCCAGCAGCCGGGACAGGAGTTCACCCCTCCACTTT. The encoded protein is CASSRDRSSPLHF.

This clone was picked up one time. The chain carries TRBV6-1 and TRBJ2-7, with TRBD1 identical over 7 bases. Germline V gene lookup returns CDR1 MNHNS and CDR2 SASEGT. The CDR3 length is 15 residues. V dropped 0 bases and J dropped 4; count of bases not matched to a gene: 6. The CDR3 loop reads CASSEAAQGTYEQYV. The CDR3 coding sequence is TGTGCCAGCAGTGAAGCAGCACAGGGGACGTACGAGCAGTACGTC.

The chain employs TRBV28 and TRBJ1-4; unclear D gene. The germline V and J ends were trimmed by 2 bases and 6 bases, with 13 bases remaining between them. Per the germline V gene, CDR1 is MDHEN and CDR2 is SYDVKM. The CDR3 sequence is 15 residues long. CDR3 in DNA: TGTGCCAGCAGTTTAAACGCGGGGTGGGATGAAAAACTGTTTTTT. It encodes CASSLNAGWDEKLFF.

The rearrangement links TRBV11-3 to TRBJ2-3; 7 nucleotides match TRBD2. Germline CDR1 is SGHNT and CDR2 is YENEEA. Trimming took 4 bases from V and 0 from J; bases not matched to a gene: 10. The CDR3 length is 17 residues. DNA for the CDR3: TGTGCCAGCAGCTCCTGGTGGGCGGGAGAAAGCACAGATACGCAGTATTTT. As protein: CASSSWWAGESTDTQYF. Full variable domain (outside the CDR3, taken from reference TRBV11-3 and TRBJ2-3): EAGVVQSPRYKIIEKKQPVAFWCNPISGHNTLYWYLQNLGQGPELLIRYENEEAVDDSQLPKDRFSAERLKGVDSTLKIQPAELGDSAVYLCASSSWWAGESTDTQYFGPGTRLTVL.

CDR3 nucleotides: TGTGCCAGCAGTTTCTGGGGCGCAGATACGCAGTATTTT. It translates to CASSFWGADTQYF. The V call is TRBV27, the J call TRBJ2-3; TRBD1 is a possible D gene (5 bases). V lost 3 bases, J lost 4 bases, and 8 bases lay in between. Germline CDR1 is MNHEY and CDR2 is SMNVEV (reference sequence). The CDR3 totals 13 residues.

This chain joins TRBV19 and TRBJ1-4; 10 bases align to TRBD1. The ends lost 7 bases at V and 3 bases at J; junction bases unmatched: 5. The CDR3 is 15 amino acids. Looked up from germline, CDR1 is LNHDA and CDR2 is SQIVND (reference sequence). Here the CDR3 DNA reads TGTGCCAGTATAGACAGGGGGCGCGCTAATGAAAAACTGTTTTTT. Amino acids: CASIDRGRANEKLFF. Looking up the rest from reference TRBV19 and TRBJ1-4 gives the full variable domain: DGGITQSPKYLFRKEGQNVTLSCEQNLNHDAMYWYRQDPGQGLRLIYYSQIVNDFQKGDIAEGYSVSREKKESFPLTVTSAQKNPTAFYLCASIDRGRANEKLFFGSGTQLSVL.